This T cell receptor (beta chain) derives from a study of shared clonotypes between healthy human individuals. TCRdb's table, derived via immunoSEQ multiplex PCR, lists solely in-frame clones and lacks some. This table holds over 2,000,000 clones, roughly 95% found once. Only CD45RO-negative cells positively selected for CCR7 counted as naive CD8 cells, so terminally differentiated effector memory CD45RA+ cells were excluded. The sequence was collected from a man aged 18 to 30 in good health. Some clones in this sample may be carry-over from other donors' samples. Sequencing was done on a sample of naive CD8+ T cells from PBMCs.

In nucleotides, the CDR3 is TGTGCCAGCAGCGTCCGGGACAGGCCAACCTACGAGCAGTACTTC. Translated: CASSVRDRPTYEQYF. This chain links TRBV11-2 with TRBJ2-7, with 8 bases matching TRBD1. CDR1 and CDR2 from the germline V gene are SGHAT and FQNNGV. Germline trimming cut 5 bases from V and 2 bases from J; bases unmatched to any gene: 8. CDR3 size: 15 residues.